This T cell receptor beta chain stems from a study of cytotoxic CD8 clonotypes in ibrutinib-treated CLL. Study as a whole: Collecting the response samples happened after a median 12 months of treatment, with a range of 6 to 36. Study results and limitations: Clonality correlated strongly with circulating CD8+ T cells and exceeded age-matched healthy donors at baseline. Once treatment began, public clonotypes, which were uncommon, contracted or stayed stable.

The CDR3 has 15 residues. Trimming removed 2 bases at V and 6 bases at J, with 14 bases between. Germline CDR1 SGHRS, CDR2 YFSETQ. T cells were sequenced at a targeted depth of 1 in 200,000 to 1 in 1 million. Clones were sequenced by immunoSEQ multiplex PCR, and TCRdb holds only the in-frame ones, with some missing. The repertoire holds 140,000 to 150,000 clones, with more than 75% as singletons. In regard to this clone: Antigen unknown.

The receptor's source is a human donor with chronic lymphocytic leukemia. This chain links TRBV5-1 with TRBJ2-2, with D uncertain. The sequencing here drew on PBMCs, taken after 24 months of ibrutinib treatment. Written as DNA, the CDR3 is TGCGCCAGCAGCTTCGGGCTAGTTTTGTCCGGGGAGCTGTTTTTT. Its protein product is CASSFGLVLSGELFF.